This entry lists 24 T cell receptor beta chains sequenced from one sample in a study of blood T cell repertoires in COVID-19. The table came from immunoSEQ multiplex PCR; TCRdb's copy has only in-frame clones and leaves some out. Altogether approximately 62,000 clones are present, under 85% being singletons, with the ten largest covering about 6%. Source material: peripheral blood. These receptors came from a woman in her fifties or sixties with active or convalescent COVID-19.

This clone was seen a handful of times. The V gene is TRBV5-1, the J gene TRBJ2-1, with 10 bases matching TRBD2. In germline, CDR1 is SGHRS, CDR2 YFSETQ. V lost 10 bases and J lost 4; bases outside the gene matches: 8. The CDR3 runs 14 residues. CDR3 in DNA: TGCGCCTCAGCCCGGACTAGCGGTTACAATGAGCAGTTCTTC. It yields the protein CASARTSGYNEQFF. Supplemented by reference TRBV5-1 and TRBJ2-1, the full variable domain reads KAGVTQTPRYLIKTRGQQVTLSCSPISGHRSVSWYQQTPGQGLQFLFEYFSETQRNKGNFPGRFSGRQFSNSRSEMNVSTLELGDSALYLCASARTSGYNEQFFGPGTRLTVL.

The V call is TRBV5-1, the J call TRBJ2-3; 7 bases line up with TRBD1. The CDR3 sequence is 14 residues long. Unmatched junction bases numbered 5, after V lost 6 bases and J lost 1 base. Germline values: CDR1 SGHRS, CDR2 YFSETQ. CDR3 in amino acids: CASTPTGRTDTQYF. CDR3 sequence (DNA): TGCGCCAGCACCCCGACAGGGCGCACAGATACGCAGTATTTT.

This sequence joins TRBV2 and TRBJ1-3; TRBD1 aligns across 7 bases. The germline V gene encodes CDR1 SNHLY and CDR2 FYNNEI. The CDR3 loop spans 16 amino acids. Trimming cost V 5 bases and J 0 bases; bases outside gene matches: 7. The CDR3 DNA reads as TGTGCCAGCAGTAGGACAGGCGCTAACTCTGGAAACACCATATATTTT. It codes for CASSRTGANSGNTIYF.

This chain connects TRBV7-3 to TRBJ1-1, with TRBD1 as a possible D gene (6 bases). Per germline, CDR1 SGHTA and CDR2 FQGTGA. Trimming took off 1 base at V and 1 base at J, with 16 bases between the two ends. This CDR3 has 17 amino acids. Here the CDR3 reads CASSLRGPGLRNTEAFF. The DNA for the CDR3 is TGTGCCAGCAGCTTAAGGGGGCCAGGACTTCGGAACACTGAAGCTTTCTTT. The variable domain in full, with the rest retrieved from reference TRBV7-3 and TRBJ1-1, is GAGVSQTPSNKVTEKGKYVELRCDPISGHTALYWYRQSLGQGPEFLIYFQGTGAADDSGLPNDRFFAVRPEGSVSTLKIQRTERGDSAVYLCASSLRGPGLRNTEAFFGQGTRLTVV.

The chain couples TRBV5-6 to TRBJ2-7, with 10 nucleotides matching TRBD2. Trimming removed 7 bases from V and 9 bases from J; junction bases left unmatched: 10. Germline loops: CDR1 SGHDT, CDR2 YYEEEE. There are 13 residues in the CDR3. The DNA for the CDR3 is TGTGCCAGCGGCCCGAGCGGGAGGGCCGGGCAGTACTTC. Encoded protein: CASGPSGRAGQYF.

V is TRBV4-3 and J is TRBJ1-4; D is uncertain. V gave up 1 base and J gave up 6 bases, with 15 bases separating them. The CDR3 totals 16 residues. Germline V CDR1 and CDR2: LGHNA, YSLEER. CDR3 DNA: TGCGCCAGCAGCCAAGTCTCCACAGTACCCGATGAAAAACTGTTTTTT. It codes for CASSQVSTVPDEKLFF.

The chain is built from TRBV6-5 and TRBJ2-7; 10 bases line up with TRBD1. The CDR3 sequence is 14 residues long. Per germline, CDR1 MNHEY and CDR2 SVGAGI. The trim removed 8 bases at V and 1 base at J, leaving 5 bases unmatched. CDR3 DNA sequence: TGTGCCAGCGCCGGACAGGGGGGGTCCTACGAGCAGTACTTC. It yields the protein CASAGQGGSYEQYF.

This rearrangement joins TRBV5-1 to TRBJ2-2; 9 nucleotides align to TRBD2. CDR1 is SGHRS, CDR2 YFSETQ, per germline. Unmatched junction bases numbered 6, after V lost 4 bases and J lost 5 bases. CDR3 size: 15 residues. CDR3 nucleotides: TGCGCCAGCAGCCCCCTAGCGGGACGGACCGGGGAGCTGTTTTTT. This translates into CASSPLAGRTGELFF.

This clone has a handful of counts. The chain has TRBV7-2 and TRBJ2-7, with 10 bases that match TRBD1. Germline-derived CDR1 and CDR2 are SGHTA and FQGNSA. This CDR3 is built from 14 residues. The V segment lost 4 bases and the J segment 2 bases; nucleotides outside the gene matches: 2. Here the CDR3 DNA reads TGTGCCAGCAGCTCCGGACAGGGGGCCTACGAGCAGTACTTC. Protein product: CASSSGQGAYEQYF.

This clone appeared once. The genes are TRBV28 and TRBJ1-3; D may be TRBD1 (5 bases). Trimming cost V 5 bases and J 1 base, with 15 bases left between them. Germline lookup yields CDR1 MDHEN and CDR2 SYDVKM. The CDR3 has 16 residues. In DNA form, the CDR3 reads TGTGCCAGCAGTCCCCCTGGGGACTTATCTGGAAACACCATATATTTT. Translation gives CASSPPGDLSGNTIYF.

This clone was observed a handful of times. The CDR3 spells CASTLRGSRDEQFF. CDR3 nucleotide sequence: TGTGCCAGCACCCTCAGGGGGTCTAGGGATGAGCAGTTCTTC. The rearrangement joins TRBV5-5 to TRBJ2-1; 7 nucleotides agree with TRBD1. Trimming removed 6 bases from V and 8 bases from J; junction bases left unmatched: 11. The CDR3 has 14 amino acids. Looked up from germline, CDR1 is SGHKS and CDR2 is YYEKEE (reference sequence). The variable domain in full, completed from reference TRBV5-5 and TRBJ2-1, reads DAGVTQSPTHLIKTRGQQVTLRCSPISGHKSVSWYQQVLGQGPQFIFQYYEKEERGRGNFPDRFSARQFPNYSSELNVNALLLGDSALYLCASTLRGSRDEQFFGPGTRLTVL.

The V and J genes are TRBV6-2 or TRBV6-3 and TRBJ1-1, with D perhaps TRBD1 (6 bases). This CDR3 contains 14 residues. V shed 4 bases and J shed 4 bases, with 13 bases lying between them. Germline assignment: CDR1 MNHEY and CDR2 SVGEGT. CDR3 in amino acids: CASSSPRGGTEAFF. The DNA for the CDR3 is TGTGCCAGCAGTTCCCCGAGAGGGGGCACTGAAGCTTTCTTT.

This clone was found a few times. This rearrangement joins TRBV27 to TRBJ2-7; a weak D match, TRBD1 (5 bases). Germline V gene lookup returns CDR1 MNHEY and CDR2 SMNVEV (reference sequence). The CDR3 runs to 12 residues. With 6 bases removed from V and 3 bases from J, the gap between germline ends came to 9 bases. CDR3 bases: TGTGCCAGCAGCGACAGCTTCTACGAGCAGTACTTC. It yields the protein CASSDSFYEQYF.

The chain joins TRBV30 to TRBJ1-2; 11 bases are a match to TRBD1. The trim removed 8 bases at V and 7 bases at J, leaving 9 bases unmatched. This CDR3 has 13 residues. Germline loops: CDR1 GTSNPN, CDR2 SVGIG (reference sequence). The CDR3 here is CATPGQGEGGYTF. The CDR3 bases are TGTGCCACCCCGGGACAGGGGGAAGGTGGCTACACCTTC. The full variable domain, its missing parts supplied by reference TRBV30 and TRBJ1-2, is SQTIHQWPATLVQPVGSPLSLECTVEGTSNPNLYWYRQAAGRGLQLLFYSVGIGQISSEVPQNLSASRPQDRQFILSSKKLLLSDSGFYLCATPGQGEGGYTFGSGTRLTVV.

This clone was counted once. The gene calls are TRBV5-1 and TRBJ1-2; the match to TRBD1 covers 12 bases. Germline CDR1 reads SGHRS; CDR2 reads YFSETQ. This CDR3 is built from 14 residues. V lost 5 bases and J lost 7; bases outside the gene matches: 6. CDR3: CASRSGQGAVGYTF. The CDR3 DNA reads as TGCGCCAGCAGATCGGGACAGGGGGCGGTTGGCTACACCTTC.

V and J are TRBV7-2 and TRBJ2-1; 8 bases fit TRBD2. The CDR3 consists of 15 residues. Looked up from germline, CDR1 is SGHTA and CDR2 is FQGNSA. V trimming: 5 bases; J trimming: 3 bases; junction bases outside the gene matches: 6. CDR3 sequence reads: CASSLTSGDYNEQFF. The CDR3 DNA sequence: TGTGCCAGCAGCCTTACTAGCGGTGACTACAATGAGCAGTTCTTC.

This clone was seen just once. This chain links TRBV6-5 with TRBJ1-1; D is ambiguous. This CDR3 region has 15 residues. Germline V CDR1 and CDR2: MNHEY, SVGAGI. Trimming cost V 7 bases and J 6 bases, with 21 bases left between them. CDR3 amino acids: CASTIQLGSLAEAFF. In DNA form, the CDR3 reads TGTGCCAGCACCATTCAACTGGGGAGTTTGGCTGAAGCTTTCTTT.

This clone has only one observation. This chain joins TRBV19 and TRBJ2-1; tentatively, D is TRBD2 (6 bases). V shed 5 bases and J shed 7 bases, with 15 bases lying between them. Germline values: CDR1 LNHDA, CDR2 SQIVND (reference sequence). The CDR3 consists of 14 residues. The CDR3 DNA is TGTGCCAGTAGTCTGGGACTTGTGCGGAATGAGCAGTTCTTC. Translation: CASSLGLVRNEQFF.

The chain joins TRBV30 to TRBJ1-6, with D maybe TRBD1 (6 bases). Germline V gives CDR1 GTSNPN, CDR2 SVGIG (reference sequence). V was shortened by 4 bases and J by 0 bases, with 10 bases between the two germline ends. The CDR3 is 15 residues long. CDR3 sequence (DNA): TGTGCCTGGAAGCAGGGGAGCTCCTATAATTCACCCCTCCACTTT. Translating it yields CAWKQGSSYNSPLHF.

This clone was counted a few times. This chain uses TRBV18 with TRBJ2-1, with 7 bases matching TRBD2. The germline CDR1 and CDR2 sequences are KGHSH and LQKENI. The V gene end was trimmed by 1 base and the J gene end by 5 bases; junction bases not matched to a gene: 11. The CDR3 spans 17 residues. The CDR3 nucleotides read TGTGCCAGCTCACCACGAAGTCCTAGCGGCCCCCACAATGAGCAGTTCTTC. Translating gives CASSPRSPSGPHNEQFF. Drawing the rest from reference TRBV18 and TRBJ2-1, the complete variable domain is NAGVMQNPRHLVRRRGQEARLRCSPMKGHSHVYWYRQLPEEGLKFMVYLQKENIIDESGMPKERFSAEFPKEGPSILRIQQVVRGDSAAYFCASSPRSPSGPHNEQFFGPGTRLTVL.

This clone showed up just a few times. The chain combines TRBV4-3 with TRBJ1-4, with a weak D call TRBD1 (5 bases). In germline, CDR1 is LGHNA, CDR2 YSLEER. This CDR3 has 14 residues. Trimming took off 5 bases at V and 4 bases at J, with 11 bases between the two ends. CDR3 DNA sequence: TGCGCCAGCAGCTTCGGGGGAAGTAATGAAAAACTGTTTTTT. Translating it yields CASSFGGSNEKLFF.

The sample holds a few counts of this clone. The chain joins TRBV27 to TRBJ1-1; D ambiguous. The CDR3 has 15 amino acids. The V gene's germline CDR1 is MNHEY and CDR2 SMNVEV (reference sequence). V lost 8 bases to trimming and J lost 0 bases, with 16 bases between them. CDR3 in amino acids: CASRRSGLMNTEAFF. CDR3 coding DNA: TGTGCCAGCCGTCGGAGCGGCCTAATGAACACTGAAGCTTTCTTT.

This clone was seen a single time. This chain uses TRBV19 with TRBJ2-2, with 9 bases aligning to TRBD2. Trimming removed 3 bases from V and 4 bases from J; junction bases left unmatched: 9. Germline values: CDR1 LNHDA, CDR2 SQIVND (reference sequence). This CDR3 contains 17 residues. In DNA form, the CDR3 reads TGTGCCAGTAGTATTAGTAGCGGGAGTGGTATCACCGGGGAGCTGTTTTTT. Translating gives CASSISSGSGITGELFF. The full variable domain, in which reference TRBV19 and TRBJ2-2 provide the parts outside the CDR3, is DGGITQSPKYLFRKEGQNVTLSCEQNLNHDAMYWYRQDPGQGLRLIYYSQIVNDFQKGDIAEGYSVSREKKESFPLTVTSAQKNPTAFYLCASSISSGSGITGELFFGEGSRLTVL.

The chain carries TRBV19 and TRBJ1-5, with D tentatively TRBD1 (6 bases). Germline V lookup: CDR1 LNHDA, CDR2 SQIVND (reference sequence). The CDR3 contains 15 residues. V lost 7 bases and J lost 0, with 13 bases in between. This CDR3 reads CASNTGYYSNQPQHF. For the CDR3, the DNA is TGTGCCAGTAATACAGGGTATTATAGCAATCAGCCCCAGCATTTT.